This T cell receptor (beta chain) stems from a study of cytomegalovirus exposure and HLA in healthy donors. Overall study results and limits: Within a later analysis, the majority of CMV-associated TCR beta chains appeared HLA-restricted.

The CDR3 is made up of 16 amino acids. The germline CDR1 and CDR2 sequences are MDHEN and SYDVKM. V shed 6 bases and J shed 3 bases, with 21 bases lying between them. As concerns this clone: The antigen remains undetermined.

Primers included in the PCR were 60 Vbeta and 13 Jbeta primers. TCRdb keeps only in-frame clones here, not all; method: immunoSEQ multiplex PCR. The table records more than 150,000 clones, around 80% of them present only once. The specimen sequenced was PBMCs. The chain couples TRBV28 to TRBJ2-7, with a possible D match to TRBD1 (6 bases). This sequence originates from a woman younger than 30 in good health and CMV-seropositive. The CDR3, as DNA: TGTGCCAGCAGAGCAACCGGGACAAGCAATATCTACGAGCAGTACGTC. Translating gives CASRATGTSNIYEQYV.